The T cell receptor beta chain described here comes from a study of cytomegalovirus exposure and HLA in healthy donors (dated by TCRdb to about 2017). Study-wide context: An earlier analysis of approximately 640 of the donors reported 250 to 350 Gb of sequence data and 117 million unique TCR beta sequences from about 200 million T cells. A later genetic analysis took genome-wide SNP genotypes for about 55% of the 666 donors and used that subset as a discovery cohort. In an earlier analysis of 587 of the donors, high-throughput TCR beta sequencing was used to judge whether each TCR beta V gene segment behaved as functional or pseudogenic. The study used immunosequencing to profile the T cell repertoires of more than 650 subjects and linked those repertoires to cytomegalovirus serostatus. Alongside the repertoire data, information on donor age, sex, ethnicity and CMV serostatus was compiled. All discovery cohort repertoires had been generated using a single sequencing platform. About five DR-DQ haplotypes were treated as single units for association and clustering because of strong linkage in the cohort. Approximately 330 gigabases of sequencing data and around 85 million unique TCR sequences made up an early release that covered 500 to 700 HLA-typed donors. To predict cytomegalovirus infection status, the study brought together high-throughput TCR immunosequencing, statistical association of individual TCRs with disease status, and machine learning. Among the roughly 370 genotyped donors, around 81% belonged to the genetic ancestry cluster associated with self-reported Caucasian donors. The number of donors typed differed by locus, with about 629-640 for A, B, C, DRB1 and DQB1, around 520 for DQA1, 600 to 610 for DPA1, and around 460 for DPB1. In a later analysis, previously published TCR beta repertoires from about 640 donors were re-analyzed and high-resolution HLA genotyping was added so that TCR occurrence patterns could be studied. Both class I and class II loci were covered by HLA typing, at four-digit resolution. The study aimed to test whether signatures of past pathogen exposure could be identified by cataloging public T cell receptors. Rather than using new phenotypic data, the later analysis identified candidate immune exposures from TCR beta sequences and from how often those sequences occurred across donors. In addition to the first cohort of 650 to 750 subjects, a separate validation cohort of 120 different subjects was used. Across some 400 genotyped donors of the cohort, an average of approximately 240,000 unique TCR beta nucleotide sequences per donor were sequenced, and around 19% of those sequences were non-productive. The paper's findings and limits, for the study overall: A later analysis reported that several top co-occurrence clusters appeared linked to parvovirus B19, influenza, CMV and Epstein-Barr virus. According to a later genetic analysis, donors in an Asian-associated ancestry cluster had fewer N-insertions in productive TCRs than the approximately 670-donor mean. A later analysis found that HLA-associated TCR beta chains were more clonally expanded and had lower generation probabilities than equally common non-associated chains. In a later analysis, TCR association rates were found to vary across HLA loci, with the most associated TCRs seen for DRB1 alleles and the fewest for HLA-C alleles. The cohort was sequenced for TCR beta chains only, and without alpha or paired-chain data the features that could be detected were limited. At a false discovery rate of 0.05, a later analysis linked 16,951 TCR beta sequences to specific HLA alleles. Most TCR sequences were observed very rarely across donors, whereas some public TCRs were present in many individuals. Immune exposure information for the cohort was limited to CMV serostatus. When HLA alleles, especially DR and DQ, strongly co-occurred, attributing TCR associations to individual alleles was difficult. Linkage disequilibrium might explain the correlated functional status among segregating V segments, but an unknown experimental factor could not be excluded. The classifier was reported to diagnose cytomegalovirus status with high specificity and sensitivity in both the original and validation cohorts. A later analysis found that most CMV-associated TCR beta chains appeared HLA-restricted, with HLA associations seemingly driven largely by CMV exposure. In the study, 150 to 200 TCR beta chains were listed as associated with cytomegalovirus. Broadly in line with IMGT annotations, most TCR beta V segments showed up in productive rearrangements about 87% or about 30% of the time in an earlier analysis of a few hundred of the donors. Because HLA typing was unavailable for some donors at each locus, only the typed subset was used in association tests. Some IMGT-functional V segments, including TRBV6-2 and TRBV6-3, could not be told apart with the 87-base-pair reads, so those segments were excluded. Sequencing depth was assumed to be roughly uniform across donors in the presence/absence analyses, though that assumption may not hold. The authors suggested that the approach could potentially be generalized to other disease states and immunological phenotypes. An association between a missense DCLRE1C variant and V-gene and J-gene trimming of TCR beta chains was found in a later genetic analysis and replicated in an independent cohort. A cluster of highly shared sequence variants was judged likely to represent a technical artifact of the sequencing pipeline. In vitro tests confirmed that a few of the cytomegalovirus-associated TCR beta chains recognize cytomegalovirus antigens. A further reported finding was that TCR beta sequences accurately predicted the HLA-A and HLA-B alleles for most subjects in the first cohort. Because counts were too low, seventeen rarely observed V segments, including chromosome 9 orphons, were left out of the earlier analysis of some 600 of the donors.

Remarks on this clone: What antigen it recognizes has not been identified. Nothing much larger sits one base from this clone, and base qualities are not available.

In total, 600 or so healthy bone marrow donors made up the cohort. All cohort members were sampled while nominally healthy, although unrecorded immune exposures were likely present. CMV serostatus was positive for 289 and negative for about half of the 666 cohort members, and was not recorded for this donor. A peripheral blood sample was provided by each donor, and peripheral blood mononuclear cells were used for TCR beta sequencing. Genomic DNA was extracted from the blood cell samples with the Qiagen DNeasy Blood Extraction Kit. CDR1 and CDR2, per the germline V gene, are SGHTA and FQGTGA. V trim: 2 bases; J trim: 2 bases; unmatched bases: 3. The CDR3 contains 15 residues, cysteine and phenylalanine counted. This entry keeps only the CDR3 DNA: 45 bases, framed from base 1. Library prep was done by the immunoSEQ multiplex PCR assay. For the multiplex PCR, a mixture combining 60 forward primers for TCR Vbeta segments and 13 reverse primers for TCR Jbeta segments was used. Amplification of the CDR3 region of rearranged TCR beta genes was performed with a multiplex PCR assay on genomic DNA. Amplified TCR beta libraries were sequenced as 87-base-pair reads on the Illumina HiSeq System. On the study's bioinformatics: A later analysis tallied roughly 76 million unique TCR beta chains across the 700 or so repertoires, and 10 million to 11 million of those chains were shared by two or more donors. Raw reads were error-corrected and collapsed into unique sequences by a nearest-neighbor algorithm in which closely related sequences were merged to remove PCR and sequencing errors. V, D and J gene segments were assigned by aligning CDR3 sequences to IMGT reference sequences. For a sequence to be retained, at least a six-nucleotide match to both a V gene segment and a J gene segment was required. A rearrangement counted as productive if the CDR3 had no stop codons and remained in frame with V and J, and every other rearrangement counted as non-productive. CDR3 was defined by IMGT convention, running from the second conserved V-encoded cysteine to the conserved J-encoded phenylalanine. In an earlier analysis of around 540 of the donors, sequences lacking an unambiguous match to a single V gene segment were excluded. An earlier analysis of under 750 of the donors called V segments functional above 56.7% productive rearrangements and segregating when the between-donor standard deviation exceeded 5%. A statistical classification framework was built for diagnosing cytomegalovirus status from the catalog of TCR beta chain sequences. A later analysis assigned V and J genes by comparing TCR nucleotide sequences with IMGT/GENE-DB human TR gene sequences. In a later analysis, CDR3 sequences and most-parsimonious VDJ recombination scenarios were assigned using the TCRdist pipeline. In a later analysis, every TCR beta chain was defined by the combination of its CDR3 amino acid sequence and its V-gene family, and reads without a unique V-gene family were dropped. As a way to deal with suspected cross-contamination and a sequencing artifact, a later analysis dropped over 550 nucleotide sequences that were highly shared and had low generation probability. For each public chain, a later analysis derived a clonal expansion index from normalized ranks of inferred template counts within each repertoire. A later analysis computed generation probabilities with a VDJ recombination model fitted to out-of-frame rearrangements, and checked the results against IGoR. Hypergeometric tests were used in a later analysis to score TCR-TCR, TCR-HLA and TCR-CMV co-occurrence, with a repertoire-size bias correction applied to the TCR pairs. False discovery rates were estimated in a later analysis by permuting HLA or CMV assignments 20 times. In a later analysis, co-occurring TCRs were grouped with DBSCAN, and TCRdist sequence similarity was added when clustering was performed within HLA-allele-positive subsets. For co-occurrence clustering, repertoires with fewer than 30,000 or more than 120,000 public chains were excluded, along with five repertoires with anomalous nucleotide sharing. TCRdb carries this immuneACCESS record with in-frame sequences only. Its versions omit some clonotypes, under half of them owing to an unresolved V gene in the studies checked, with the rest unexplained. V and J calls and clone size are as listed in that table; D and trimming were resolved from the DNA. This sample gives some 170,000 clones in total; 72% of them show up just once. Jointly, the top ten make up roughly 2.5% of the sample.

The rearrangement combines TRBV7-3 with TRBJ1-3; a stretch of 7 junction bases matches TRBD1. The clonotype comes from a human donor in good health. Sequencing was performed on PBMCs. The DNA sequence is given as TGTGCCAGCAGCTTAGGGCAGGGGGCTGGAAACACCATATATTTT. The translation is CASSLGQGAGNTIYF.